The 8 T cell receptor beta chains below come from one sample, sequenced in a study of identical twins. A single record per CDR3 protein comes from TCRdb applying MiXCR to the 5' RACE reads. The sample records under 450,000 distinct CDR3 sequences, less than 20% being singletons. Sequenced sample: naive T cells sorted from blood. The receptors shown here come from a man aged 45-60 years in good health.

This clonotype has just a few counts. The rearrangement joins TRBV5-1 to TRBJ2-7, with TRBD2 as a possible D gene (7 bases). With 5 bases removed from V and 4 bases from J, the gap between germline ends came to 16 bases. The CDR3 loop spans 14 amino acids. Germline loops: CDR1 SGHRS, CDR2 YFSETQ. In DNA, the CDR3 is TGCGCCAGCAGTAACACGGGGGGCGGATACGAGCAGTACTTC. It specifies CASSNTGGGYEQYF.

This clonotype was detected ten times or more. The chain couples TRBV6-1 to TRBJ1-2, with 11 nucleotides matching TRBD1. V shed 2 bases and J 9 bases; nucleotides not matched to a gene: 8. This CDR3 is built from 15 residues. In germline, CDR1 is MNHNS, CDR2 SASEGT. CDR3 coding DNA: TGTGCCAGCAGTGAACACGGGACAGGGGGTATTCGCTACACCTTC. This codes for CASSEHGTGGIRYTF.

There are a few counts of this clonotype. This sequence joins TRBV6-1 and TRBJ1-4, with 8 bases aligning to TRBD1. V was pared by 7 bases and J by 8 bases, with 9 bases of the junction left unmatched. The CDR3 runs 14 residues. Germline V gene sequence: CDR1 MNHNS, CDR2 SASEGT. The CDR3 bases are TGTGCCAGCAACCGTGGACAGGGAAGGGAAAAACTGTTTTTT. Translation gives CASNRGQGREKLFF.

V usage is TRBV20-1 and J usage is TRBJ2-7; D could derive from TRBD1 or TRBD2 (5 bases each). Germline CDR1 reads DFQATT; CDR2 reads SNEGSKA (reference sequence). Trimming took 0 bases from V and 6 from J, leaving 9 bases between them. There are 12 residues in the CDR3. For the CDR3, the DNA is TGCAGTGCTAGAGAGGGGGACCTCGAGCAGTACTTC. Its translation: CSAREGDLEQYF.

This sequence joins TRBV4-2 and TRBJ2-3; possibly TRBD2 for D (5 bases). The germline V gene encodes CDR1 LGHNA and CDR2 YNFKEQ. Trimming removed 1 base at V and 2 bases at J, with 16 bases between. The CDR3 totals 17 residues. The CDR3 DNA sequence: TGTGCCAGCAGCCAAGTACCTAGCCGAGCGATCACAGATACGCAGTATTTT. Translating gives CASSQVPSRAITDTQYF.

This clonotype was seen many times. This sequence joins TRBV5-5 and TRBJ2-2; possible D gene TRBD2, 5 bases. Trimming shortened V by 3 bases and J by 3 bases, and 21 bases separated the two germline ends. Germline loops: CDR1 SGHKS, CDR2 YYEKEE (reference sequence). The CDR3 totals 18 residues. In DNA, the CDR3 is TGTGCCAGCAGCTATTATATTCATAGCCGGGATGACACCGGGGAGCTGTTTTTT. Translation gives CASSYYIHSRDDTGELFF.

The table lists this clonotype with many counts. This sequence joins TRBV4-3 and TRBJ2-5; TRBD1 or TRBD2 may be the D gene (5 bases each). The length of the CDR3 is 15 residues. The germline V and J ends were trimmed by 0 bases and 1 base, with 9 bases remaining between them. The germline V gene encodes CDR1 LGHNA and CDR2 YSLEER. CDR3 loop: CASSQEWGFQETQYF. CDR3 bases: TGCGCCAGCAGCCAAGAGTGGGGGTTCCAAGAGACCCAGTACTTC.

Many counts were recorded for this clonotype. J is TRBJ2-7 and V is TRBV4-2, with TRBD2 as a possible D gene (5 bases). The V end was cut by 1 base, the J end by 0 bases, with 10 bases between. Germline-derived CDR1 and CDR2 are LGHNA and YNFKEQ. The CDR3 is made up of 15 amino acids. CDR3 DNA: TGTGCCAGCAGCCAAGGGGCGGGTAGCTCCTACGAGCAGTACTTC. As protein: CASSQGAGSSYEQYF.